This entry lists 2 T cell receptor beta chains sequenced from one sample in a study of T-cell reconstitution after alpha-beta-depleted transplantation in children. TCRbeta library construction was performed incorporating unique molecular identifiers. TCRdb called the PCR reads again in MiXCR, with one record for every CDR3 protein. Of fewer than 1 million distinct CDR3 sequences detected, around 15% appear once; the ten largest clones hold roughly 5%. The sample here was PBMCs, mostly from graft donor cells, taken 360 days after TCRalphabeta/CD19-depleted stem cell transplant. These receptors all stem from a male patient under 18 who had a stem cell transplant for acute lymphoblastic leukemia, so the T cells may come from the graft donor.

This chain connects TRBV20-1 to TRBJ1-1, with D maybe TRBD1 (6 bases). Germline V CDR1 and CDR2: DFQATT, SNEGSKA (reference sequence). The CDR3 contains 14 residues. Between the trimmed V and J ends, which lost 2 bases and 6 bases, there was a span of 16 bases. CDR3 loop: CSARLAQGNAEAFF. The DNA of the CDR3 is TGCAGTGCTAGACTTGCACAGGGAAACGCTGAAGCTTTCTTT.

The chain joins TRBV2 to TRBJ2-1; a weak D match, TRBD2 (5 bases). This CDR3 comprises 12 residues. The V end lost 8 bases, the J end lost 7 bases, and 12 bases lay between the germline ends. CDR1 and CDR2 (germline): SNHLY, FYNNEI. CDR3 nucleotide sequence: TGTGCCAGCGGAGGCCGAGCAAATGAGCAGTTCTTC. It specifies CASGGRANEQFF.